One sample yielded the 8 T cell receptor beta chains listed below, sequenced in a study of esophageal squamous cell carcinoma under preoperative chemotherapy. Documented time point: after preoperative PTX-NDP chemotherapy. TCRdb reprocessed the PCR reads with MiXCR, giving one entry per CDR3 protein. This table holds roughly 9,000 distinct CDR3 sequences, approximately 48% found once. The biological material was taken from a patient given preoperative chemotherapy. All receptors derive from a human donor with esophageal squamous cell carcinoma. The donor label of this sample is uncertain.

The rearrangement joins TRBV7-6 to TRBJ2-1; possible D gene TRBD2, 5 bases. V was cut by 5 bases and J by 10 bases, with 18 bases left in between. The CDR3 runs to 14 residues. CDR1 SGHVS and CDR2 FNYEAQ come from the germline V gene. The CDR3 sequence: CASSPRTGNYEQFF. In DNA form, the CDR3 reads TGTGCCAGCAGCCCGCGCACGGGGAACTACGAGCAGTTCTTC.

Only a few counts were recorded for this clonotype. V is TRBV10-3 and J is TRBJ2-7; no clear D gene. From germline, CDR1 is ENHRY and CDR2 SYGVKD. Trimming shortened V by 0 bases and J by 1 base, and 7 bases separated the two germline ends. The CDR3 has 14 residues. The CDR3 is CAISESKVSYEQYF. The DNA for the CDR3 is TGTGCCATCAGTGAGTCTAAGGTATCCTACGAGCAGTACTTC.

The genes are TRBV7-2 and TRBJ2-5; D possibly corresponds to TRBD1 (6 bases). The J call may be wrong; the DNA end is better matched by TRBJ2-1. The CDR3 contains 14 residues. Germline loops: CDR1 SGHTA, CDR2 FQGNSA. CDR3 protein: CASSPPGQHNEQFF. CDR3 DNA sequence: TGTGCCAGCAGCCCCCCGGGACAACACAATGAGCAGTTCTTC.

In its sample, this clonotype was seen many times. The rearrangement links TRBV4-2 to TRBJ2-3, with 8 bases lining up with TRBD2. The CDR3 is 16 amino acids. Trimming cost V 9 bases and J 3 bases; bases outside gene matches: 14. Germline V CDR1 and CDR2: LGHNA, YNFKEQ. CDR3 region: CASRSTSGSVTDTQYF. CDR3 nucleotide sequence: TGTGCCAGTCGGAGCACAAGCGGGAGTGTAACAGATACGCAGTATTTT.

This clonotype was recorded once. The chain employs TRBV7-8 and TRBJ2-4; TRBD2 agrees at 7 bases. Germline V gives CDR1 SGHVS, CDR2 FQNEAQ. This CDR3 spans 14 amino acids. CDR3 loop: CAGSGEGAGEIQYF. In nucleotides, the CDR3 is TGTGCGGGCAGCGGGGAGGGTGCCGGAGAGATCCAGTACTTC.

This clonotype is labeled large. The V and J genes are TRBV6-1 and TRBJ2-3; 8 bases are a match to TRBD1. Unmatched junction bases numbered 9, after V lost 4 bases and J lost 0 bases. CDR1 and CDR2 (germline): MNHNS, SASEGT. CDR3 length: 17 amino acids. CDR3: CASSVGGQAVSTDTQYF. In nucleotides, the CDR3 is TGTGCCAGCAGTGTCGGGGGACAGGCAGTTAGCACAGATACGCAGTATTTT.

The CDR3 DNA sequence: TGTGCCAGCAGTCCCCGAGACAGGGGGCGCGGCGGGGAGCTGTTTTTT. It encodes CASSPRDRGRGGELFF. The rearrangement joins TRBV7-2 to TRBJ2-2; 10 nucleotides align to TRBD1. This CDR3 region has 16 residues. J lost 7 bases, V lost 6 bases, and 11 bases had no gene match. Germline-derived CDR1 and CDR2 are SGHTA and FQGNSA. Filled out from reference TRBV7-2 and TRBJ2-2, the complete variable domain reads GAGVSQSPSNKVTEKGKDVELRCDPISGHTALYWYRQSLGQGLEFLIYFQGNSAPDKSGLPSDRFSAERTGGSVSTLTIQRTQQEDSAVYLCASSPRDRGRGGELFFGEGSRLTVL.

This chain connects TRBV6-4 to TRBJ2-3, with TRBD2 matching 14 bases. This CDR3 comprises 19 residues. Germline V CDR1 and CDR2: MRHNA, SNTAGT. The trim removed 3 bases at V and 2 bases at J, leaving 10 bases unmatched. The CDR3 bases are TGTGCCAGCAGTGAGGCCGGGACTAGCGGGGGCCTGAACACAGATACGCAGTATTTT. This codes for CASSEAGTSGGLNTDTQYF.